This T cell receptor beta chain was profiled in a study of human T cells and chemical hapten exposure. At the level of the study: DPC 0.01% went on the upper back by patch test, with reading at 6 days.

The CDR3 loop spans 16 amino acids. Germline V lookup: CDR1 LNHDA, CDR2 SQIVND (reference sequence). V shed 6 bases and J shed 4 bases, with 21 bases lying between them. The time point denotes: patch test 3, about 24 weeks after DPC sensitization. Specified treatment: therapeutic diphenylcyclopropenone sensitization with weekly scalp DPC. It was unfractionated whole blood from which total RNA was extracted. Methods used by the authors: Sample TCR counts, which ranged from 23,224 to 690,600, had a median of 95,638. TCRdb ran MiXCR on the RACE reads and lists one entry per CDR3 protein. TCRdb's processing, not the authors' own work, is the source of the V and J calls. The sample consists of roughly 97,000 distinct CDR3 sequences, about 28% of them appearing once.

This receptor was obtained from a man aged 35 to 55 with alopecia areata. Some clones in this sample may be carry-over from other donors' samples. The sample consisted of whole blood, taken in connection with sensitization to the hapten diphenylcyclopropenone (DPC). The chain employs TRBV19 and TRBJ2-5, with D possibly being TRBD2 (5 bases). This CDR3 is CASSLALDWSGETQYF. CDR3 in DNA: TGTGCCAGTAGCCTAGCTTTGGACTGGAGCGGAGAGACCCAGTACTTC.